These 25 T cell receptor beta chains originate from one sample sequenced in a study of blood T cell repertoires in COVID-19. Generated by immunoSEQ multiplex PCR, the TCRdb table keeps only in-frame clones and is missing some. The table records 45,000 to 55,000 clones, 84% of them present only once. The sample comprised peripheral blood. The receptor source for this set is a man aged 50 or older with acute or convalescent COVID-19.

The J gene is TRBJ2-2, the V gene TRBV19; 7 nucleotides agree with TRBD2. There are 16 residues in the CDR3. In germline, CDR1 is LNHDA, CDR2 SQIVND (reference sequence). Trimming cost V 4 bases and J 5 bases; bases outside gene matches: 10. CDR3 nucleotides: TGTGCCAGTAGTAGTTTATCTGGGACTAAGACCGGGGAGCTGTTTTTT. Encoded protein: CASSSLSGTKTGELFF.

The chain has TRBV7-9 and TRBJ1-6; 8 positions match TRBD1. Germline-derived CDR1 and CDR2 are SEHNR and FQNEAQ (reference sequence). This CDR3 is 15 amino acids long. V was clipped by 5 bases and J by 8 bases; unmatched bases: 8. The CDR3 is CASSPPGQVDSPLHF. CDR3 nucleotide sequence: TGTGCCAGCAGCCCCCCGGGACAGGTAGATTCACCCCTCCACTTT.

The rearrangement joins TRBV15 to TRBJ1-5, with D unclear. Germline loops: CDR1 LNHNV, CDR2 YYDKDF (reference sequence). There are 16 residues in the CDR3. Trimming shortened V by 0 bases and J by 9 bases, and 18 bases separated the two germline ends. CDR3 sequence reads: CATSRDSNSLAGPQHF. The CDR3, as DNA: TGTGCCACCAGCAGAGATTCAAACAGCCTGGCGGGGCCCCAGCATTTT. The whole variable domain, remainder taken from reference TRBV15 and TRBJ1-5, is DAMVIQNPRYQVTQFGKPVTLSCSQTLNHNVMYWYQQKSSQAPKLLFHYYDKDFNNEADTPDNFQSRRPNTSFCFLDIRSPGLGDTAMYLCATSRDSNSLAGPQHFGDGTRLSIL.

This clone was seen more than once but under ten times. The chain links TRBV6-2 or TRBV6-3 to TRBJ1-2; 12 nucleotides align to TRBD1. The CDR3 has 17 residues. The trim removed 6 bases at V and 4 bases at J, leaving 12 bases unmatched. CDR1 is MNHEY, CDR2 SVGEGT, per germline. Here the CDR3 reads CASSRAGTGGRGYGYTF. The CDR3 region has the DNA TGTGCCAGCAGCCGTGCCGGGACAGGGGGCCGAGGCTATGGCTACACCTTC.

In its sample, this clone was seen once. The rearrangement joins TRBV29-1 to TRBJ2-7; TRBD2 agrees at 7 bases. CDR3 length: 15 residues. The germline gives CDR1 SQVTM, CDR2 ANQGSEA. J gave up 2 bases and V 8 bases, and 15 bases lay outside the gene matches. The CDR3 DNA sequence: TGCAGCCCCGGGCTAGCGGAGCCCTGGGCCTACGAGCAGTACTTC. Translation gives CSPGLAEPWAYEQYF.

This sequence joins TRBV19 and TRBJ1-6; TRBD1 aligns across 8 bases. Trimming took 4 bases from V and 0 from J; bases not matched to a gene: 8. The CDR3 is 18 amino acids. The V gene's germline CDR1 is LNHDA and CDR2 SQIVND (reference sequence). This CDR3 reads CASSKKTGDRSYNSPLHF. Written as DNA, the CDR3 is TGTGCCAGTAGTAAAAAGACAGGGGACCGCTCCTATAATTCACCCCTCCACTTT.

The chain is built from TRBV11-2 and TRBJ1-3; possible D gene TRBD1, 6 bases. The CDR3 loop spans 16 amino acids. Germline CDR1 is SGHAT and CDR2 is FQNNGV. Trimming left V 6 bases short and J 4 bases short, with 19 bases between. CDR3 DNA sequence: TGTGCCAGCAGTCACACAGGGCCTCGGCGAGGAAACACCATATATTTT. Translated, it gives CASSHTGPRRGNTIYF.

The chain employs TRBV2 and TRBJ1-5, with 9 bases matching TRBD1. The J segment lost 6 bases and the V segment lost 6 bases, leaving 3 bases of the junction unmatched. CDR3 length: 13 amino acids. Germline V CDR1 and CDR2: SNHLY, FYNNEI. For the CDR3, the DNA is TGTGCCAGCAGGGGACAGGGAAGTCAGCCCCAGCATTTT. It codes for CASRGQGSQPQHF.

This clone was detected only a few times. The V and J genes are TRBV5-4 and TRBJ1-2, with D possibly being TRBD1 (5 bases). CDR1 and CDR2 from the germline V gene are SGHNT and YYREEE (reference sequence). The CDR3 contains 15 residues. Trimming cost V 4 bases and J 0 bases, with 13 bases left between them. Written as DNA, the CDR3 is TGTGCCAGCAGCGGAACAGCAGGGTCTAACTATGGCTACACCTTC. Translated, it gives CASSGTAGSNYGYTF.

The chain couples TRBV30 to TRBJ1-6; TRBD1 is a possible D gene (5 bases). Germline V gene data show CDR1 as GTSNPN and CDR2 as SVGIG (reference sequence). This CDR3 has 13 residues. V was clipped by 8 bases and J by 11 bases, with 19 bases between them. The chain's CDR3 is CALAPRVSTPLHF. The DNA of the CDR3 is TGTGCCCTCGCTCCCAGGGTTTCGACACCCCTCCACTTT. Based on the CDR3 plus reference TRBV30 and TRBJ1-6, the full variable domain is SQTIHQWPATLVQPVGSPLSLECTVEGTSNPNLYWYRQAAGRGLQLLFYSVGIGQISSEVPQNLSASRPQDRQFILSSKKLLLSDSGFYLCALAPRVSTPLHFGNGTRLTVT.

V gene TRBV6-1 combines with J gene TRBJ1-5, with 8 bases fitting TRBD1. V lost 4 bases, J lost 0 bases, and 17 bases stayed unmatched. The germline gives CDR1 MNHNS, CDR2 SASEGT. The length of the CDR3 is 20 residues. CDR3 nucleotides: TGTGCCAGCAGTGTCATATTGGGTTTGGACAGGGCGTATAGCAATCAGCCCCAGCATTTT. Its translation: CASSVILGLDRAYSNQPQHF.

This clone was seen a handful of times. The chain joins TRBV6-5 to TRBJ2-7, with D perhaps matching TRBD1 (6 bases). V gave up 6 bases and J gave up 4 bases, with 7 bases separating them. Germline assignment: CDR1 MNHEY and CDR2 SVGAGI. The CDR3 totals 11 residues. The CDR3 spells CASRDRYEQYF. CDR3 nucleotides: TGTGCCAGCAGGGACAGATACGAGCAGTACTTC.

Here the CDR3 DNA reads TGTGCCAGCAGTTCCCGGGACAGCGTTAATTCACCCCTCCACTTT. Translated: CASSSRDSVNSPLHF. The chain joins TRBV7-6 to TRBJ1-6; 7 bases align to TRBD1. Per the germline V gene, CDR1 is SGHVS and CDR2 is FNYEAQ. The CDR3 covers 15 residues. V shed 6 bases, J shed 6 bases, and the junction held 8 bases outside the gene matches. The full variable domain, in which reference TRBV7-6 and TRBJ1-6 provide the parts outside the CDR3, is GAGVSQSPRYKVTKRGQDVALRCDPISGHVSLYWYRQALGQGPEFLTYFNYEAQQDKSGLPNDRFSAERPEGSISTLTIQRTEQRDSAMYRCASSSRDSVNSPLHFGNGTRLTVT.

The chain has TRBV19 and TRBJ1-2; TRBD1 aligns across 8 bases. The CDR3 is 13 amino acids. Germline assignment: CDR1 LNHDA and CDR2 SQIVND (reference sequence). The V gene end was trimmed by 5 bases and the J gene end by 5 bases; junction bases not matched to a gene: 4. The CDR3 loop is CASSYRTGYGYTF. CDR3 DNA sequence: TGTGCCAGTAGTTACAGGACAGGGTATGGCTACACCTTC. The whole variable domain, filled in from reference TRBV19 and TRBJ1-2, reads DGGITQSPKYLFRKEGQNVTLSCEQNLNHDAMYWYRQDPGQGLRLIYYSQIVNDFQKGDIAEGYSVSREKKESFPLTVTSAQKNPTAFYLCASSYRTGYGYTFGSGTRLTVV.

V usage is TRBV15 and J usage is TRBJ2-1, with a possible D match to TRBD2 (6 bases). CDR1 is LNHNV, CDR2 YYDKDF, per germline (reference sequence). The CDR3 loop spans 14 amino acids. V lost 9 bases to trimming and J lost 0 bases, with 12 bases between them. The chain's CDR3 is CATIADSSYNEQFF. The CDR3 region has the DNA TGTGCCACTATAGCGGACTCCTCCTACAATGAGCAGTTCTTC.

The chain recombines TRBV28 with TRBJ2-6; maybe TRBD1 (6 bases). The CDR3 has 16 residues. Germline CDR1 is MDHEN and CDR2 is SYDVKM. Trimming stripped 5 bases from V and 0 bases from J, with 11 bases between. CDR3 nucleotides: TGTGCCAGCAGTGGGGACATTAGCTCTGGGGCCAACGTCCTGACTTTC. Its translation is CASSGDISSGANVLTF.

This clone came up once. The CDR3 loop is CASTPPGTAGKLFF. The CDR3 bases are TGTGCCAGCACTCCCCCCGGGACAGCCGGAAAACTGTTTTTT. The V and J genes are TRBV28 and TRBJ1-4; 7 bases map to TRBD1. Losses at the gene ends were 7 bases for V and 10 bases for J; bases not matched to a gene: 12. Germline lookup yields CDR1 MDHEN and CDR2 SYDVKM. This CDR3 region has 14 residues.

CDR3 DNA: TGCGCCAGCAGTCTTACCGGGACAAGCACAGATACGCAGTATTTT. Amino acids: CASSLTGTSTDTQYF. V gene TRBV5-1 combines with J gene TRBJ2-3; D is perhaps TRBD1 (6 bases). The CDR3 runs to 15 residues. The germline V and J ends were trimmed by 5 bases and 0 bases, with 13 bases remaining between them. CDR1 is SGHRS and CDR2 is YFSETQ in the germline V gene.

The chain couples TRBV5-4 to TRBJ2-7; D may be TRBD2 (6 bases). This CDR3 spans 15 amino acids. Germline CDR1 SGHNT, CDR2 YYREEE (reference sequence). Trimming took off 1 base at V and 0 bases at J, with 11 bases between the two ends. Written as DNA, the CDR3 is TGTGCCAGCAGCTTGAACGCGGGGAGCTCCTACGAGCAGTACTTC. Encoded protein: CASSLNAGSSYEQYF.

This clone was recorded once. This sequence joins TRBV15 and TRBJ1-6; D unresolved. Trimming stripped 1 base from V and 9 bases from J, with 10 bases between. The CDR3 runs to 14 residues. Germline assignment: CDR1 LNHNV and CDR2 YYDKDF (reference sequence). The CDR3 region is CATSRGGSSSPLHF. The CDR3 bases are TGTGCCACCAGCAGAGGAGGTAGTAGTTCACCCCTCCACTTT. The entire variable domain, with the rest obtained from reference TRBV15 and TRBJ1-6, is as follows: DAMVIQNPRYQVTQFGKPVTLSCSQTLNHNVMYWYQQKSSQAPKLLFHYYDKDFNNEADTPDNFQSRRPNTSFCFLDIRSPGLGDTAMYLCATSRGGSSSPLHFGNGTRLTVT.

The chain employs TRBV7-9 and TRBJ1-2, with 10 bases fitting TRBD1. Trimming at V came to 3 bases and at J to 10 bases, leaving 5 bases not matched to a gene. The CDR3 covers 13 residues. Germline V gene lookup returns CDR1 SEHNR and CDR2 FQNEAQ (reference sequence). DNA of the CDR3: TGTGCCAGCAGCTTGGACAGGGGGATGGCCTACACCTTC. It specifies CASSLDRGMAYTF.

V usage is TRBV3-1 (or the pseudogene TRBV3-2) and J usage is TRBJ2-6; D remains unclear. The CDR3 contains 16 residues. The V end was cut by 1 base, the J end by 1 base, with 8 bases between. In germline, CDR1 is LGHDT, CDR2 YNNKEL (reference sequence). In DNA form, the CDR3 reads TGTGCCAGCAGCCAAGGAGCGCCGTCTGGGGCCAACGTCCTGACTTTC. Translated, it gives CASSQGAPSGANVLTF.

This chain uses TRBV5-1 with TRBJ2-2; 8 positions match TRBD1. CDR1 SGHRS and CDR2 YFSETQ come from the germline V gene. V trimming: 2 bases; J trimming: 0 bases; junction bases outside the gene matches: 9. This CDR3 contains 18 residues. The CDR3 DNA reads as TGCGCCAGCAGCTTAGGACAGGGCACTATTTCGAACACCGGGGAGCTGTTTTTT. Translated: CASSLGQGTISNTGELFF.

The genes are TRBV4-1 and TRBJ2-1; the D gene is possibly TRBD2 (6 bases). V was clipped by 0 bases and J by 0 bases, with 12 bases between them. The CDR3 consists of 17 residues. Germline V gives CDR1 MGHRA, CDR2 YSYEKL. The DNA of the CDR3 is TGCGCCAGCAGCCAAGACGCGGGGTCGAGCTCCTACAATGAGCAGTTCTTC. Amino acid sequence: CASSQDAGSSSYNEQFF.

The rearrangement uses TRBV5-4 and TRBJ2-2, with 10 bases fitting TRBD2. With V trimmed by 2 bases and J by 1 base, 8 bases remained unmatched. There are 18 residues in the CDR3. Germline loops: CDR1 SGHNT, CDR2 YYREEE (reference sequence). CDR3 residues: CASSFGASGGLNTGELFF. DNA of the CDR3: TGTGCCAGCAGCTTTGGGGCTAGCGGGGGCTTGAACACCGGGGAGCTGTTTTTT.